Following are 10 T cell receptor beta chains from one sample sequenced in a study of blood T cell repertoires in COVID-19. This table comes from immunoSEQ multiplex PCR, and its TCRdb copy is limited to in-frame clones, with some not included. The table includes some 30,000 clones, around 92% detected once. Specimen: peripheral blood. The receptors here all came from a human donor in a cohort sampled during active COVID-19.

This clone was counted a few times. This chain uses TRBV2 with TRBJ1-1, with D possibly matching TRBD1 (5 bases). Germline CDR1 and CDR2: SNHLY and FYNNEI. The CDR3 consists of 14 residues. V lost 4 bases and J lost 2, with 11 bases in between. The CDR3 reads CASSVGGINTEAFF. CDR3 bases: TGTGCCAGCAGTGTCGGGGGTATAAACACTGAAGCTTTCTTT.

The V call is TRBV9, the J call TRBJ1-2, with 11 bases lining up with TRBD1. Germline-derived CDR1 and CDR2 are SGDLS and YYNGEE. V was clipped by 2 bases and J by 6 bases; unmatched bases: 6. The CDR3 has 15 amino acids. In DNA, the CDR3 is TGTGCCAGCAGCGTTTCCGGGACAGGGGGTGATGGCTACACCTTC. As protein: CASSVSGTGGDGYTF.

V is TRBV4-2 and J is TRBJ2-5; 8 bases agree with TRBD2. Trimming cost V 2 bases and J 2 bases; bases outside gene matches: 1. Germline values: CDR1 LGHNA, CDR2 YNFKEQ. CDR3 length: 14 amino acids. The CDR3 DNA is TGTGCCAGCAGCCAAACGGGGGGGCAAGAGACCCAGTACTTC. This gives the protein CASSQTGGQETQYF.

This clone appeared a few times. The V and J genes are TRBV30 and TRBJ1-1; the D gene is possibly TRBD1 (5 bases). The V gene's germline CDR1 is GTSNPN and CDR2 SVGIG (reference sequence). V was cut by 2 bases and J by 5 bases, with 15 bases left in between. The CDR3 sequence is 14 residues long. Here the CDR3 DNA reads TGTGCCTGGAGTTTGGGGACTTCTGGTACTGAAGCTTTCTTT. Translation: CAWSLGTSGTEAFF.

V gene TRBV11-2 combines with J gene TRBJ1-1, with D unresolved. Germline CDR1 is SGHAT and CDR2 is FQNNGV. The CDR3 spans 15 residues. Between the trimmed V and J ends, which lost 0 bases and 2 bases, there was a span of 10 bases. The CDR3 sequence: CASSLDWAFNTEAFF. The CDR3 bases are TGTGCCAGCAGCTTAGATTGGGCGTTCAACACTGAAGCTTTCTTT.

J is TRBJ2-3 and V is TRBV4-1; TRBD2 matches at 9 bases. The germline gives CDR1 MGHRA, CDR2 YSYEKL. CDR3 length equals 16 residues. J lost 6 bases, V lost 1 base, and 8 bases had no gene match. In DNA form, the CDR3 reads TGCGCCAGCAGCCAAGGAGGGCGGGGGGGCCCTGATACGCAGTATTTT. It translates to CASSQGGRGGPDTQYF.

The chain uses TRBV5-1 and TRBJ2-1; D possibly corresponds to TRBD2 (6 bases). Germline V gene data show CDR1 as SGHRS and CDR2 as YFSETQ. This CDR3 region has 12 residues. Trimming took off 2 bases at V and 9 bases at J, with 9 bases between the two ends. The CDR3 here is CASSFSSGEQFF. As DNA, the CDR3 is TGCGCCAGCAGCTTCAGTAGCGGTGAGCAGTTCTTC. Supplemented by reference TRBV5-1 and TRBJ2-1, the full variable domain reads KAGVTQTPRYLIKTRGQQVTLSCSPISGHRSVSWYQQTPGQGLQFLFEYFSETQRNKGNFPGRFSGRQFSNSRSEMNVSTLELGDSALYLCASSFSSGEQFFGPGTRLTVL.

The chain employs TRBV3-1 (or the pseudogene TRBV3-2) and TRBJ1-4, with 7 bases identical to TRBD1. This CDR3 region has 16 residues. CDR1 and CDR2 from the germline V gene are LGHDT and YNNKEL (reference sequence). Trimming cost V 3 bases and J 4 bases; bases outside gene matches: 8. CDR3 coding DNA: TGTGCCAGCAGCCACGGACAGGAGGGGGTTAATGAAAAACTGTTTTTT. Its translation is CASSHGQEGVNEKLFF.

V is TRBV5-8 and J is TRBJ2-3; D may be TRBD2 (5 bases). Between the trimmed V and J ends, which lost 4 bases and 2 bases, there was a span of 14 bases. CDR3 length: 15 residues. Germline CDR1 reads SGHTS; CDR2 reads YDEGEE. The CDR3 DNA reads TGTGCCAGCAGCCAGCCGGGAACTGACACAGATACGCAGTATTTT. Protein product: CASSQPGTDTDTQYF.

The sample holds a few counts of this clone. CDR3 loop: CASSQVQGSEAFF. In DNA form, the CDR3 reads TGCGCCAGCAGCCAAGTGCAGGGGTCTGAAGCTTTCTTT. The chain recombines TRBV4-1 with TRBJ1-1; maybe TRBD1 (6 bases). CDR1 is MGHRA, CDR2 YSYEKL, per germline. The CDR3 covers 13 residues. V was shortened by 1 base and J by 6 bases, with 9 bases between the two germline ends.